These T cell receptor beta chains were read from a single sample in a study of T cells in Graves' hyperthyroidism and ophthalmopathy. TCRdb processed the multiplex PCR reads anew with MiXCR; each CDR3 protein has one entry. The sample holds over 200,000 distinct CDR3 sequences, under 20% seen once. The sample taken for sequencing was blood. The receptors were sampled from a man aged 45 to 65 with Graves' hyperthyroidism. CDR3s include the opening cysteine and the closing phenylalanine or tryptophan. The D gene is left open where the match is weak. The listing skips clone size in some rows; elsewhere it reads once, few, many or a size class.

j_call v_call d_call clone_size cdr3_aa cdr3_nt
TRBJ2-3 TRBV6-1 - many CASSEGDETDTQYF TGTGCCAGCAGTGAAGGGGACGAGACAGATACGCAGTATTTT
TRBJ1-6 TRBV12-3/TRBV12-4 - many CASARKNSPLHF TGTGCCAGTGCGCGGAAGAATTCACCCCTCCACTTT
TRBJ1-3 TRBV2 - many CASSEVIGNTIYF TGTGCCAGCAGTGAGGTGATCGGAAACACCATATATTTT
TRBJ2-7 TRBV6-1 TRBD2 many CASRRGAHEQYF TGTGCCAGCAGGCGGGGGGCCCACGAGCAGTACTTC
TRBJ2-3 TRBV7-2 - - CASSFRDSTDTQYF TGTGCCAGCAGCTTCCGGGACTCCACAGATACGCAGTATTTT
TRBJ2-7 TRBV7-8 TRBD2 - CASSSKRGSYEQYF TGTGCCAGCAGCTCCAAGCGGGGCTCCTACGAGCAGTACTTC
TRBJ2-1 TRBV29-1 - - CSVADRTYNEQFF TGCAGCGTCGCAGACAGGACCTACAATGAGCAGTTCTTC
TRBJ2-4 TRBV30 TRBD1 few CAWRGQGENIQYF TGTGCCTGGAGGGGACAGGGGGAAAACATTCAGTACTTC
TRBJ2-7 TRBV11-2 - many CASSLVRGASYEQYF TGTGCCAGCAGCTTAGTACGGGGGGCCTCCTACGAGCAGTACTTC
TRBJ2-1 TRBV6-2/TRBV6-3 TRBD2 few CASSFLAGGWNEQFF TGTGCCAGCAGTTTCCTAGCGGGAGGTTGGAATGAGCAGTTCTTC
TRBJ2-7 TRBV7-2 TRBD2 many CASSLLGLAGGYEQYF TGTGCCAGCAGCTTATTAGGCCTAGCGGGAGGCTACGAGCAGTACTTC
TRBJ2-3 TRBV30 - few CAWSVHSRSTDTQYF TGTGCCTGGAGTGTCCATAGCAGAAGCACAGATACGCAGTATTTT
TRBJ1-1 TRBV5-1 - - CAGSLSGAGEGAFF TGCGCCGGCAGCTTGTCCGGGGCAGGGGAGGGAGCTTTCTTT
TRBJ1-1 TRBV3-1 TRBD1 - CASSRRDRGDTEAFF TGTGCCAGCAGCCGCCGGGACAGGGGGGACACTGAAGCTTTCTTT
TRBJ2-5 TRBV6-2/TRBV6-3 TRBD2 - CASTPSGSPQETQYF TGTGCCAGCACCCCGAGCGGGAGCCCCCAAGAGACCCAGTACTTC
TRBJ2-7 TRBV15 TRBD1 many CATSRAGTGGHEQYF TGTGCCACCAGCAGAGCCGGGACAGGGGGCCACGAGCAGTACTTC
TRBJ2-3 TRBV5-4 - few CASSLGSGRGDTQYF TGTGCCAGCAGCTTGGGCTCTGGCCGGGGAGATACGCAGTATTTT
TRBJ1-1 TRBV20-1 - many CSAGAGGDTEAFF TGCAGTGCTGGTGCGGGGGGAGACACTGAAGCTTTCTTT